This TCR beta chain was observed in a study of T cells after yellow fever vaccination. Notes on the study in general: A small proportion of clonotypes was detected in both the CD4 and CD8 compartments. Primary-vaccination clones mostly resurfaced post-booster (approximately 96% CD4, roughly 90% CD8). Peak timing came faster in the weaker secondary response, day 5 versus 15.

5'RACE template switching produced TCR cDNA carrying a universal primer site and UMIs. MiXCR, run by TCRdb on the 5' RACE reads, gives a single entry per CDR3 protein. Of approximately 300,000 distinct CDR3 sequences listed, over 10% are singletons. Concerning this clonotype itself: What it recognizes is unknown.

This clonotype was sampled from a man between 25 and 39 years old who received the YFV17D yellow fever vaccine. Source: CD4+ T cells sorted from PBMCs, taken 45 days after the yellow fever booster vaccination.

The DNA of the CDR3 is TGCGCCAGCAGCTCCCTGGGGGAGGCCTCCTCCTACAATGAGCAGTTCTTC. Translation: CASSSLGEASSYNEQFF. V usage is TRBV5-1 and J usage is TRBJ2-1, with a weak D call TRBD2 (6 bases). This CDR3 comprises 17 residues. V lost 3 bases and J lost 0, with 16 bases in between. The germline V gene encodes CDR1 SGHRS and CDR2 YFSETQ.